This T cell receptor (beta chain) was obtained from a study of somatic mutations in cytotoxic T cells in rheumatoid arthritis. The assay was immunoSEQ multiplex PCR, and TCRdb's table has in-frame clones only and misses some. The sample includes roughly 13,000 clones, about 83% of them seen just once. The germline CDR1 and CDR2 sequences are MNHNS and SASEGT. The CDR3 has 14 amino acids. Concerning this clone itself: An end of the junction does not agree with germline; a read error may underlie this.

Input material: CD8+ T cells sorted from blood. This chain joins TRBV6-1 and TRBJ2-5, with D perhaps assigned TRBD1 or TRBD2 (5 bases each). The source of this sequence is an adult with rheumatoid arthritis. The CDR3 is CASSEEAGYGEGNF. The DNA of the CDR3 is TGTGCCAGCAGTGAAGAGGCAGGGTACGGAGAGGGAAACTTC.